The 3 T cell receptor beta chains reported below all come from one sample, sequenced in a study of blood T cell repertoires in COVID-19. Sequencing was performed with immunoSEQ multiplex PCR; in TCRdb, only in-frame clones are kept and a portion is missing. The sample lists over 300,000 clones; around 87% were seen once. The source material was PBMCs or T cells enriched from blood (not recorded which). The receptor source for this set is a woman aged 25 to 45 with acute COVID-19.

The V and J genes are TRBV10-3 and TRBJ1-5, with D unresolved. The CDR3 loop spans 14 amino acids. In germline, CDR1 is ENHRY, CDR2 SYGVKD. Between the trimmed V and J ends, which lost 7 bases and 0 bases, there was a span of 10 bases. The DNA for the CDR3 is TGTGCCATCAAAGCGGCGGATAGCAATCAGCCCCAGCATTTT. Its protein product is CAIKAADSNQPQHF.

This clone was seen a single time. CDR3 protein: CASSYSDRGGTEAFF. The CDR3 region has the DNA TGTGCCAGCAGTTACTCAGACAGGGGGGGCACTGAAGCTTTCTTT. The gene calls are TRBV6-5 and TRBJ1-1; TRBD1 matches 9 bases. There are 15 residues in the CDR3. CDR1 is MNHEY, CDR2 SVGAGI, per germline. With V trimmed by 0 bases and J by 4 bases, 3 bases remained unmatched.

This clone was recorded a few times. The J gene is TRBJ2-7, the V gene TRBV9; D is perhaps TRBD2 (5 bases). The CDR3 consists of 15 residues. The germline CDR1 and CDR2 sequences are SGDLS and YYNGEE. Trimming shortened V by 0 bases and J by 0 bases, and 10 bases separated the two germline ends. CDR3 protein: CASSVAGSSSYEQYF. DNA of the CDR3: TGTGCCAGCAGCGTAGCTGGGAGCAGCTCCTACGAGCAGTACTTC.